This T cell receptor (beta chain) was found in a study of metastatic and nonmetastatic thyroid tumors. For the study at large: Thyroid patients, malignant and benign, had repertoires compared across blood and tumor or nodule tissue.

Prior to thyroid surgery, none of the patients had received any treatment. This clone has a single count. Its antigen remains unknown. Study conclusions and caveats: When malignant thyroid tumors were compared with benign nodules, TCR beta diversity was reportedly significantly higher in the malignant tumors. This held in both blood and tumor samples.

TCRdb re-clonotyped the PCR reads via MiXCR. The sample has around 40,000 clones; approximately 18% are singletons. Trimming took off 5 bases at V and 6 bases at J, with 13 bases between the two ends. There are 14 residues in the CDR3. CDR1 is SGHTA, CDR2 FQGNSA, per germline. The sequence was collected from a male donor with papillary thyroid cancer or a benign thyroid nodule (not recorded which). Some clones in this sample may be carry-over from other donors' samples. This chain links TRBV7-2 with TRBJ2-2, with no clear D. Sequenced material: blood. The CDR3: CASSRTSFAGELFF. CDR3 bases: TGTGCCAGCAGCCGGACCTCTTTTGCCGGGGAGCTGTTTTTT. Full variable domain (rest looked up from reference TRBV7-2 and TRBJ2-2): GAGVSQSPSNKVTEKGKDVELRCDPISGHTALYWYRQSLGQGLEFLIYFQGNSAPDKSGLPSDRFSAERTGGSVSTLTIQRTQQEDSAVYLCASSRTSFAGELFFGEGSRLTVL.